This paragraph covers one T cell receptor (beta chain) sequence. Its antigen is still unknown. The sample is drawn from a study of somatic mutations in cytotoxic T cells in rheumatoid arthritis. Study-wide background: The authors flow-sorted some V beta antibody-stained T-cell populations at nearly 100% purity, including V beta1+ cells that they sequenced for TCRB. General observations from the study: CD8+ T cells showed clonality that did not differ significantly between patients with rheumatoid arthritis and age-matched healthy controls.

Once isolated by positive magnetic bead selection, the CD4+ and CD8+ cells had their purity checked by flow cytometry. The CDR3 is 15 residues long. V lost 3 bases and J 3 bases, leaving 15 bases between the germline ends. Germline CDR1 MNHNS, CDR2 SASEGT. Measured with immunoSEQ multiplex PCR; TCRdb has only the in-frame clones, and not every one. The sample shows about 9,200 clones, approximately 79% of them seen only once. The receptor's source is an adult with rheumatoid arthritis. The material sequenced was CD8+ T cells sorted from blood. The chain employs TRBV6-1 and TRBJ2-7; no firm D call. CDR3 sequence reads: CASSEWQTTHYEQYF. The CDR3 bases are TGTGCCAGCAGTGAGTGGCAGACCACCCACTACGAGCAGTACTTC.